Listed below are T cell receptor beta chains from one sample, sequenced in a study of blood T cells in healthy people across ages. TCRdb reanalysed the 5' RACE reads using MiXCR and keeps one entry per CDR3 protein. The sample carries approximately 900,000 distinct CDR3 sequences, 25% to 35% recorded once. The sample was also reused in another study, on T cells of mothers and their children.

Sequencing input: blood. These receptors all stem from a woman in her 40s in good health. Each CDR3 is given with its conserved first and last residue. D genes are given only for firm matches. Clone size, where shown, is once, few, many, or a class for clones that have expanded.

length,V,D,J,size,CDR3,DNA
16,TRBV12-3/TRBV12-4,-,TRBJ2-5,-,CASSPQERITYNEQYF,TGTGCCAGCAGTCCTCAGGAGAGGATAACATACAATGAGCAGTACTTC
16,TRBV4-2,TRBD2,TRBJ2-3,-,CASSQGASGGQDTQYF,TGTGCCAGCAGCCAAGGGGCTAGCGGGGGGCAAGATACGCAGTATTTT
16,TRBV5-6,TRBD1,TRBJ2-3,many,CASSSRTGASTDTQYF,TGTGCCAGCAGCTCCCGGACAGGAGCTAGCACAGATACGCAGTATTTT
11,TRBV5-1,-,TRBJ1-1,once,CASRSSTEAFF,TGCGCCAGCAGAAGTAGCACTGAAGCTTTCTTT
15,TRBV7-2,-,TRBJ2-7,many,CASSQTTGTAYEQYF,TGTGCCAGCAGCCAAACGACAGGCACCGCCTACGAGCAGTACTTC
17,TRBV20-1,-,TRBJ1-2,many,CSARGRTAELANYGYTF,TGCAGTGCTAGAGGGAGGACAGCTGAATTGGCTAACTATGGCTACACCTTC
13,TRBV10-3,-,TRBJ2-3,-,CAISVGREDTQYF,TGTGCCATCAGTGTGGGACGGGAAGATACGCAGTATTTT
15,TRBV4-2,-,TRBJ2-1,-,CVGSQAASSYNEQFF,TGTGTCGGCAGCCAAGCAGCAAGCTCCTACAATGAGCAGTTCTTC
14,TRBV28,-,TRBJ2-5,few,CASSAGLPGETQYF,TGTGCCAGCAGTGCAGGGCTCCCGGGGGAGACCCAGTACTTC
15,TRBV14,TRBD2,TRBJ2-3,few,CASSRPGLAIDTQYF,TGTGCCAGCAGCCGACCGGGACTAGCGATAGATACGCAGTATTTT
13,TRBV20-1,TRBD1,TRBJ1-1,-,CSAPGQGHTEAFF,TGCAGTGCCCCGGGACAGGGTCACACTGAAGCTTTCTTT
13,TRBV2,-,TRBJ2-3,-,CASSSYLTDTQYF,TGTGCCAGCAGTTCCTACCTAACAGATACGCAGTATTTT
15,TRBV20-1,TRBD2,TRBJ2-7,-,CSARTSGGLYNEQYF,TGCAGTGCTAGGACTAGCGGGGGGCTATACAATGAGCAGTACTTC
11,TRBV28,-,TRBJ2-7,many,CATRWDYEQYF,TGTGCCACCCGCTGGGACTACGAGCAGTACTTC
17,TRBV9,-,TRBJ1-6,few,CASSSNPQGRWNSPLHF,TGTGCCAGCAGCTCGAACCCCCAGGGGCGTTGGAATTCACCCCTCCACTTT
14,TRBV11-2,TRBD1,TRBJ2-5,-,CASSQLTGYQTQYF,TGTGCCAGCAGCCAGCTGACAGGGTACCAGACCCAGTACTTC
12,TRBV11-2,-,TRBJ2-5,-,CTSSENSNEQYF,TGTACCAGCTCTGAGAACAGCAATGAGCAGTACTTC
14,TRBV2,TRBD1,TRBJ1-1,-,CASRRTGGRTEAFF,TGTGCCAGCAGACGGACAGGGGGACGGACTGAAGCTTTCTTT
16,TRBV29-1,-,TRBJ2-5,few,CSVEGGAAGSQETQYF,TGCAGCGTTGAAGGGGGTGCGGCGGGGAGTCAAGAGACCCAGTACTTC
13,TRBV3-1,-,TRBJ2-7,many,CASSQQGLYEQYF,TGTGCCAGCAGCCAACAGGGGCTGTACGAGCAGTACTTC
18,TRBV20-1,-,TRBJ2-6,-,CSAREGTARSSGANVLTF,TGCAGTGCTAGAGAGGGGACGGCTCGGAGCTCTGGGGCCAACGTCCTGACTTTC
12,TRBV12-3/TRBV12-4,-,TRBJ1-1,-,CASSLGPSSAFF,TGTGCCAGCAGTTTAGGTCCTTCCTCCGCTTTCTTT
16,TRBV7-2,TRBD2,TRBJ2-4,many,CASSLTPWTSGNIQYF,TGTGCCAGCAGCTTGACCCCGTGGACTAGCGGAAACATTCAGTACTTC
11,TRBV4-1,-,TRBJ2-7,-,CASSLNPRWYF,TGCGCCAGCAGCCTGAACCCCCGATGGTACTTC
15,TRBV7-9,TRBD1,TRBJ1-1,few,CASSFHRQGATEAFF,TGTGCCAGCAGCTTTCACAGACAGGGGGCCACTGAAGCTTTCTTT
15,TRBV4-1,-,TRBJ1-4,few,CASRRDTRSDEKLFF,TGCGCCAGCAGACGGGACACCAGATCGGATGAAAAACTGTTTTTT
11,TRBV6-2/TRBV6-3,-,TRBJ1-2,-,CASSYYREGTF,TGTGCCAGCAGTTATTACAGGGAGGGCACCTTC
14,TRBV7-2,-,TRBJ2-5,many,CASSLTVSQETQYF,TGTGCCAGCAGCTTAACAGTCAGTCAAGAGACCCAGTACTTC
13,TRBV7-6,-,TRBJ2-1,many,CASSQGRNNEQFF,TGTGCCAGCAGCCAGGGACGGAACAATGAGCAGTTCTTC
12,TRBV5-1,-,TRBJ1-1,many,CASSLEGTEAFF,TGTGCCAGCAGTTTGGAGGGCACTGAAGCTTTCTTT
16,TRBV14,TRBD1,TRBJ2-7,-,CASSRDRGAGTYEQYF,TGTGCCAGCAGCCGCGACAGGGGGGCTGGGACCTACGAGCAGTACTTC
14,TRBV4-1,-,TRBJ2-4,many,CASSQITLSSIQYF,TGCGCCAGCAGCCAAATAACCCTTTCTAGCATTCAGTACTTC
14,TRBV12-3/TRBV12-4,TRBD1,TRBJ2-4,few,CASSWTGVKNIQYF,TGTGCCAGCAGCTGGACAGGGGTCAAAAACATTCAGTACTTC
15,TRBV12-3/TRBV12-4,-,TRBJ2-1,few,CASNLWGSSYNEQFF,TGTGCCAGCAATCTTTGGGGGAGCTCCTACAATGAGCAGTTCTTC
16,TRBV5-5,TRBD2,TRBJ2-3,few,CASSLGGGGVMDTQYF,TGTGCCAGCAGCTTGGGCGGGGGGGGAGTAATGGATACGCAGTATTTT
14,TRBV7-3,-,TRBJ2-2,-,CASSFYQNTGELFF,TGTGCCAGCAGCTTTTACCAGAACACCGGGGAGCTGTTTTTT